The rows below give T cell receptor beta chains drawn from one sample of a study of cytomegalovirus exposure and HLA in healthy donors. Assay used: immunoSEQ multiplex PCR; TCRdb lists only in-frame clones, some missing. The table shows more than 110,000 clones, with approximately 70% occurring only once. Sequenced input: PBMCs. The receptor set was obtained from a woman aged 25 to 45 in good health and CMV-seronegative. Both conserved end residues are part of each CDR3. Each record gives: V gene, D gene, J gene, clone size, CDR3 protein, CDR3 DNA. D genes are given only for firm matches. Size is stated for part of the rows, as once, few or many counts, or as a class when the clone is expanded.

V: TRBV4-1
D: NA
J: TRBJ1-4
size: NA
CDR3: CASSQDGRGNEKLFF
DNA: TGCGCCAGCAGCCAAGACGGACGGGGAAATGAAAAACTGTTTTTT

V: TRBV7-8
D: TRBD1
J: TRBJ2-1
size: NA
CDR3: CASSLSRDSNEQFF
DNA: TGTGCCAGCAGCTTATCCCGGGACAGCAATGAGCAGTTCTTC

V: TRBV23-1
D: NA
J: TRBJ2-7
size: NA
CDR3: CASSQLFLGQTLTYEQYF
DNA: TGCGCCAGCAGTCAATTGTTCCTAGGACAGACTCTGACCTACGAGCAGTACTTC

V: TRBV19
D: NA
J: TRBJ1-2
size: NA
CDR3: CASSLRSTNYGYTF
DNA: TGTGCCAGTAGTCTCCGGTCCACTAACTATGGCTACACCTTC

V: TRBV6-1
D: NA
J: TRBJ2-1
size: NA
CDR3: CASSKGEGEQFF
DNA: TGTGCCAGCAGTAAGGGCGAGGGTGAGCAGTTCTTC

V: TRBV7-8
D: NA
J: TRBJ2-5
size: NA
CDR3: CASGTVGAEGDETQYF
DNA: TGTGCCAGCGGCACCGTTGGCGCCGAGGGTGATGAGACCCAGTACTTC

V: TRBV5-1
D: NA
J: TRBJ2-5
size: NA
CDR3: CASSLGQDQETQYF
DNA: TGCGCCAGCAGCTTGGGACAGGACCAAGAGACCCAGTACTTC

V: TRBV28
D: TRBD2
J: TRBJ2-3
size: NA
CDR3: CAAAPIRGGSADTQYF
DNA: TGTGCCGCGGCACCCATACGCGGGGGGTCTGCAGATACGCAGTATTTT

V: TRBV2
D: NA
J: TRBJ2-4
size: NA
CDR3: CASRENGIQYF
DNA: TGTGCCAGCAGGGAGAACGGCATTCAGTACTTC

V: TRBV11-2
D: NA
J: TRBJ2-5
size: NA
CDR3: CASSRQPQETQYF
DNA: TGTGCCAGCAGTCGACAGCCACAAGAGACCCAGTACTTC

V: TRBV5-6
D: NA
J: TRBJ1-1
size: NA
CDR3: CASSSWGSGGSEAFF
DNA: TGTGCCAGCAGCTCCTGGGGTTCGGGAGGGTCTGAAGCTTTCTTT

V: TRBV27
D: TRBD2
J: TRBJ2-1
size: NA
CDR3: CASSLRLAGGPNEQFF
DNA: TGTGCCAGCTCCCTGCGGCTAGCGGGGGGGCCAAATGAGCAGTTCTTC

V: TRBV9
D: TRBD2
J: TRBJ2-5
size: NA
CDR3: CASSVGVAGGEETQYF
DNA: TGTGCCAGCAGCGTTGGGGTAGCGGGGGGAGAGGAGACCCAGTACTTC

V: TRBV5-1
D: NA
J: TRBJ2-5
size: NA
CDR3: CASSLQQETQYF
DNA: TGCGCCAGCAGCTTACAGCAAGAGACCCAGTACTTC

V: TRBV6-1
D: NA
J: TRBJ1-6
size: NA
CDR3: CASQSPAGWDSPLHF
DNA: TGTGCCAGCCAAAGCCCCGCAGGTTGGGATTCACCCCTCCACTTT

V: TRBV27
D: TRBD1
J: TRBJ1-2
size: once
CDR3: CASSGTAYYGYTF
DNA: TGTGCCAGCAGTGGGACAGCGTACTATGGCTACACCTTC

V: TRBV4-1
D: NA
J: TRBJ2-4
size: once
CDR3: CASSQLLFSLAKNIQYF
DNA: TGCGCCAGCAGCCAACTTCTTTTCAGTCTAGCCAAAAACATTCAGTACTTC

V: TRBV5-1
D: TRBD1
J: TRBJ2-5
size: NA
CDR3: CASSSQGAGETQYF
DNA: TGCGCCAGCAGCTCACAGGGGGCAGGGGAGACCCAGTACTTC

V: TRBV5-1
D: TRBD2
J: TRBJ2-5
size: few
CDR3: CASSAGGKETQYF
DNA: TGCGCCAGCAGCGCGGGGGGGAAAGAGACCCAGTACTTC

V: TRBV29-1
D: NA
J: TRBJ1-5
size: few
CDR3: CSATLGGSNQPQHF
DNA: TGCAGCGCAACCTTAGGGGGAAGCAATCAGCCCCAGCATTTT

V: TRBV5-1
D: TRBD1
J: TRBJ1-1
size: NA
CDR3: CASSLESGGPFF
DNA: TGCGCCAGCAGCTTGGAGTCAGGGGGACCTTTCTTT

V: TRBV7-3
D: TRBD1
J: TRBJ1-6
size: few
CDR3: CASSRTGQGNSPLHF
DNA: TGTGCCAGCAGCCGCACGGGACAGGGTAATTCACCCCTCCACTTT

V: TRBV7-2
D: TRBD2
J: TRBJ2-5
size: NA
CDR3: CASSLVGLAGGTQYF
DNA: TGTGCCAGCAGCTTAGTAGGACTAGCGGGGGGCACCCAGTACTTC

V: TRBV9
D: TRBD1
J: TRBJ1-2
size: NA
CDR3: CASSVPTGTHGYTF
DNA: TGTGCCAGCAGCGTACCGACAGGGACACATGGCTACACCTTC

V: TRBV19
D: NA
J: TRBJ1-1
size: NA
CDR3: CASSFGPPGNEAFF
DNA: TGTGCCAGTAGTTTTGGCCCTCCCGGGAACGAAGCTTTCTTT

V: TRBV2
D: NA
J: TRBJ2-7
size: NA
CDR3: CASSGSYEQYF
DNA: TGTGCCAGCAGTGGCAGCTACGAGCAGTACTTC

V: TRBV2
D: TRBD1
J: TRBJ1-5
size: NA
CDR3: CASSEAVGTAVHNQPQHF
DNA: TGTGCCAGCAGTGAAGCGGTTGGGACAGCTGTACACAATCAGCCCCAGCATTTT